This TCR beta chain was profiled in a study of technical replicates of blood from several donors. Clones were sequenced by immunoSEQ multiplex PCR, and TCRdb holds only the in-frame ones, with some missing. The sample contains 70,000 to 75,000 clones, approximately 95% of which appear only once. The TCR sequence derives from a human donor in good health. The specimen sequenced was T cells isolated from PBMCs.

Here the CDR3 DNA reads TGTGCCAGCAGTTCACCGAAGACAGGGCCAAATCAGCCCCAGCATTTT. It specifies CASSSPKTGPNQPQHF. The chain combines TRBV27 with TRBJ1-5; 7 positions agree with TRBD1. The CDR3 runs to 16 residues. Per the germline V gene, CDR1 is MNHEY and CDR2 is SMNVEV (reference sequence). V shed 4 bases and J 4 bases; nucleotides not matched to a gene: 10.